A selection of T cell receptor beta chains follows, all from one sample in a study of Tregs in tolerant kidney transplant recipients. Generated by immunoSEQ multiplex PCR, the TCRdb table keeps only in-frame clones and is missing some. The sample gives about 78,000 clones, under 95% of which show up once; approximately 0.37% is in the top ten. Here the sequenced sample was Tregs from blood, taken before the transplant. These receptors were taken from a human donor who received a combined kidney and bone marrow transplant. CDR3s include the opening cysteine and the closing phenylalanine or tryptophan. D genes are given only for firm matches. The size field is filled for only some rows; it gives once, few, many or a size class.

cdr3_nt | cdr3_aa | clone_size | v_call | d_call | j_call
TGTGCCAGCAGCGTAGGGGGAGCAGGGGCGAACACCGGGGAGCTGTTTTTT | CASSVGGAGANTGELFF | NA | TRBV9 | NA | TRBJ2-2
TGTGCCAGCAGCTTAGCGCGAGGGGTTGGCACTGAAGCTTTCTTT | CASSLARGVGTEAFF | NA | TRBV7-9 | NA | TRBJ1-1
TGTGCCAGCAGCCTACAGGAGAACTATGGCTACACCTTC | CASSLQENYGYTF | NA | TRBV27 | NA | TRBJ1-2
TGTGCCAGCAGCTTAGAGGGAGGGCGGGGAGATACGCAGTATTTT | CASSLEGGRGDTQYF | NA | TRBV11-2 | TRBD2 | TRBJ2-3
TGTGCTAGTGGTTTGAGCGGGGGCACAGATACGCAGTATTTT | CASGLSGGTDTQYF | NA | TRBV12-5 | TRBD2 | TRBJ2-3
TGTGCCATCAGTGAGTCCCCTTACCAGAGTGGCTACACCTTC | CAISESPYQSGYTF | NA | TRBV10-3 | NA | TRBJ1-2
TGTGCCAGCAGCGGCCTCGGGCAGGGGCCGAACACTGAAGCTTTCTTT | CASSGLGQGPNTEAFF | NA | TRBV5-6 | NA | TRBJ1-1
TGTGCCAGCAGTTTACAGGGGGCAGATACGCAGTATTTT | CASSLQGADTQYF | NA | TRBV27 | TRBD1 | TRBJ2-3
TGTGCCAGCAGCAAAGAGGGCAGCTCCTACGAGCAGTACTTC | CASSKEGSSYEQYF | few | TRBV21-1 | NA | TRBJ2-7
TGTGCCAGCTCACGGGGGCAGGAAAGGGGCTACGAGCAGTACTTC | CASSRGQERGYEQYF | NA | TRBV18 | NA | TRBJ2-7
TGTGCCAGCAGTGAGATGAGTTATACGCAGTATTTT | CASSEMSYTQYF | NA | TRBV2 | NA | TRBJ2-3
TGTGCCAGCAGGTCCCCCGGGACAGGGAACGAGCAGTACTTC | CASRSPGTGNEQYF | NA | TRBV6-6 | TRBD1 | TRBJ2-7
TGTGCCAGCAGCCGGACAGAACTTGACTATGGCTACACCTTC | CASSRTELDYGYTF | NA | TRBV6-5 | NA | TRBJ1-2
TGTGCCAGCAGTTTAGGGACAGGGGGCAGGGAAAAACTGTTTTTT | CASSLGTGGREKLFF | NA | TRBV27 | TRBD1 | TRBJ1-4
TGTGCCAGCAGCTTACGGACGAGCGCAGTGGCGGGAGTATCAGATGAGCAGTTCTTC | CASSLRTSAVAGVSDEQFF | few | TRBV7-2 | TRBD2 | TRBJ2-1
TGTGCCAGCAGGTATCAGGGAGAGGTCACTGAAGCTTTCTTT | CASRYQGEVTEAFF | few | TRBV6-6 | NA | TRBJ1-1
TGTGCCATCAGAGGGACAGCGGGAAATGAGCAGTTCTTC | CAIRGTAGNEQFF | NA | TRBV10-3 | NA | TRBJ2-1
TGTGCCAGCTCACCTGGCAACAGCCCGTACACCTTC | CASSPGNSPYTF | NA | TRBV18 | NA | TRBJ1-2
TGCGCCAGCAGCGCCAGGGAGACCCAGTACTTC | CASSARETQYF | NA | TRBV10-2 | NA | TRBJ2-5
TGTGCCAGCAGCACACCGGGACAGGGCTCTAGCCACGAGCAGTACTTC | CASSTPGQGSSHEQYF | once | TRBV28 | TRBD1 | TRBJ2-7
TGTGCCAGCAGCCCCCGGGGGGGGCCAAAAAACAATGAGCAGTTCTTC | CASSPRGGPKNNEQFF | once | TRBV7-3 | TRBD2 | TRBJ2-1
TGTGCCAGTAGTGCAGGGGGCAGGGGCACTGAAGCTTTCTTT | CASSAGGRGTEAFF | NA | TRBV19 | TRBD1 | TRBJ1-1
TGTGCCAGCAGTTCGGGGAAGAGCAATCAGCCCCAGCATTTT | CASSSGKSNQPQHF | NA | TRBV28 | NA | TRBJ1-5
TGTGCCAGCAGAGGACTAGCGGCGAACACCGGGGAGCTGTTTTTT | CASRGLAANTGELFF | NA | TRBV2 | TRBD2 | TRBJ2-2
TGTGCCAGCAGTTCCCCAACAGGGCCCTCCTACGAGCAGTGCTTC | CASSSPTGPSYEQCF | NA | TRBV6-5 | NA | TRBJ2-7
TGCGCCAGCAGTTTAATCGGCGGGAGGGCCAATACAGATACGCAGTATTTT | CASSLIGGRANTDTQYF | NA | TRBV23-1 | TRBD2 | TRBJ2-3
TGTGCCAGTAGTATGACAGGGGTCCAGGAGACCCAGTACTTC | CASSMTGVQETQYF | NA | TRBV19 | TRBD1 | TRBJ2-5
TGTGCCAGCAACAAGTTAGACATTCAGTACTTC | CASNKLDIQYF | NA | TRBV28 | NA | TRBJ2-4
TGTGCCAGAAGCCGCAGGGGAAGGAATCAGCCCCAGCATTTT | CARSRRGRNQPQHF | few | TRBV5-3 | NA | TRBJ1-5
TGTGCCAGCAGTGAAGCCCAAGCAACTAATGAAAAACTGTTTTTT | CASSEAQATNEKLFF | NA | TRBV6-1 | NA | TRBJ1-4
TGTGCCTGGAGTTTGGGGGTATCTGGAAACACCATATATTTT | CAWSLGVSGNTIYF | NA | TRBV30 | NA | TRBJ1-3
TGTGCCAGCAGCGTAGGGACAGGGAAAAATACGCAGTATTTT | CASSVGTGKNTQYF | NA | TRBV9 | TRBD1 | TRBJ2-3
TGTGCCAGCAGCCTCACTAGCGGGAGCTACGAGCAGTACTTC | CASSLTSGSYEQYF | NA | TRBV7-2 | TRBD2 | TRBJ2-7
TGTGCCAGCTCACTATGGGGGACAGGGAACCTATATGGCTACACCTTC | CASSLWGTGNLYGYTF | NA | TRBV18 | TRBD1 | TRBJ1-2
TGTGCAAGTCGCTTAGATGGACGCCCATCCAGCTATGGCTACACCTTC | CASRLDGRPSSYGYTF | NA | TRBV12-2 | NA | TRBJ1-2
TGCGCCAGCAGTGAGGGACAGGAGAGCTCCTACAATGAGCAGTTCTTC | CASSEGQESSYNEQFF | NA | TRBV10-1 | TRBD1 | TRBJ2-1
TGTGCCAGCAGCTTAGCCATTTCCTACGAGCAGTACTTC | CASSLAISYEQYF | NA | TRBV7-9 | NA | TRBJ2-7
TGTGCCAGCTCATCTATTGAGGGGCTTAGTGAAAAACTGTTTTTT | CASSSIEGLSEKLFF | NA | TRBV18 | NA | TRBJ1-4
TGCGCCAGCAAGGACAGGGAGAACTATGGCTACACCTTC | CASKDRENYGYTF | NA | TRBV5-1 | TRBD1 | TRBJ1-2
TGTGCCAGCGGACAGGGGGATGGCTACACCTTC | CASGQGDGYTF | NA | TRBV27 | TRBD1 | TRBJ1-2
TGTGCCAGCAGCCGGGGACAGGGACGGGGAGAGCAGTACTTC | CASSRGQGRGEQYF | NA | TRBV28 | TRBD1 | TRBJ2-7
TGTGCCATCAGTGCCGACAGGTTTTGGGAGACCCAGTACTTC | CAISADRFWETQYF | NA | TRBV10-3 | NA | TRBJ2-5
TGTGCCAGCAGTTCAAACTACAATCAGCCCCAGCATTTT | CASSSNYNQPQHF | NA | TRBV27 | NA | TRBJ1-5
TGTGCCAGCAGCTTAAGGTTTTCCGGGACAGGGTCCTACGAGCAGTACTTC | CASSLRFSGTGSYEQYF | NA | TRBV11-2 | TRBD1 | TRBJ2-7
TGTGCCAGCAGCCGGCGAGCCGGTGTATCTCACCAAGAGACCCAGTACTTC | CASSRRAGVSHQETQYF | NA | TRBV7-9 | NA | TRBJ2-5
TGTGCCCGGGGGATGAACATGAACACTGAAGCTTTCTTT | CARGMNMNTEAFF | NA | TRBV30 | NA | TRBJ1-1
TGTGCCAGCATCCTCTCTGGGGCCAACGTCCTGACTTTC | CASILSGANVLTF | few | TRBV6-1 | NA | TRBJ2-6
TGTGCCAGCAGCTTACAGGGGGCCCAAGAGACCCAGTACTTC | CASSLQGAQETQYF | NA | TRBV7-2 | TRBD1 | TRBJ2-5
TGTGCCAGCAGTGATCGGGAGGGCCCTAATTCACCCCTCCACTTT | CASSDREGPNSPLHF | NA | TRBV25-1 | NA | TRBJ1-6
TGCGCCAGCAGCCACCAAACAGAGAACACTGAAGCTTTCTTT | CASSHQTENTEAFF | NA | TRBV4-3 | NA | TRBJ1-1
TGTGCCAGCCTTCTGGACAGGGGAAACACCATATATTTT | CASLLDRGNTIYF | once | TRBV6-1 | TRBD1 | TRBJ1-3